This note documents a single T cell receptor beta chain sequence. No antigen is known for it. This specimen belongs to a study of cytomegalovirus exposure and HLA in healthy donors. Amplification used 60 Vbeta primers and 13 Jbeta primers. The data were produced by immunoSEQ multiplex PCR, yet TCRdb's version contains in-frame clones alone and is incomplete. The table shows 150,000 to 200,000 clones, with around 70% occurring only once. Trimming pared 2 bases from V and 0 bases from J, leaving 5 bases between. Per germline, CDR1 MNHEY and CDR2 SMNVEV (reference sequence). This CDR3 comprises 14 residues. Findings and limits, study-wide: A later analysis found common viral pathogens apparently linked to several of the most significant clusters.

This chain links TRBV27 with TRBJ1-5; D uncertain. The sequenced sample was PBMCs. The receptor's source is a man aged 18 to 29 in good health and CMV-seropositive. CDR3 nucleotide sequence: TGTGCCAGCAGTTTAATCTATAGCAATCAGCCCCAGCATTTT. Amino acids: CASSLIYSNQPQHF.